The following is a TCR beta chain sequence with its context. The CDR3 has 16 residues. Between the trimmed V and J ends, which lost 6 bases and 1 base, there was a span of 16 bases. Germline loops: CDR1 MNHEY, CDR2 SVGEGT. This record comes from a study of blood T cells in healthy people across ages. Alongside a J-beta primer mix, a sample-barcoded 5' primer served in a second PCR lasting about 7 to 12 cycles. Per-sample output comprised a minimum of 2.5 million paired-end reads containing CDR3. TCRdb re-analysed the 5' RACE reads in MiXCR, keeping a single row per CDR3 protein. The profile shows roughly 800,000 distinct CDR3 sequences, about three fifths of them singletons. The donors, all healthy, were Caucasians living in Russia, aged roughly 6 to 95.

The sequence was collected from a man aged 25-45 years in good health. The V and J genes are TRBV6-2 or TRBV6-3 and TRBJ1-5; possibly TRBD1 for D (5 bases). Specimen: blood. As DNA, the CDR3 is TGTGCCAGCAGGATCGCCGGGGGTGGGAGCAATCAGCCCCAGCATTTT. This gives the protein CASRIAGGGSNQPQHF.